The present T cell receptor (beta chain) was sequenced within a study of shared clonotypes between healthy human individuals. Study-wide points: The study's rarefaction showed incomplete sorted-subset sequencing despite large depth.

Only in-frame clones appear in the TCRdb table, and some are missing; sequencing was by immunoSEQ multiplex PCR. The sample shows around 990,000 clones, roughly 77% of them seen only once. A word on this clone: Antigen unknown.

From germline, CDR1 is LNHNV and CDR2 YYDKDF (reference sequence). V lost 0 bases and J 2 bases, leaving 8 bases between the germline ends. CDR3 length: 15 residues. Material for sequencing was memory CD4+ T cells from PBMCs. Subset specified: CD45RA-negative fraction. V is TRBV15 and J is TRBJ1-5; unclear D gene. This TCR came from a man in his late teens or twenties in good health. Some clones in this sample may be carry-over from other donors' samples. CDR3 in DNA: TGTGCCACCAGCAGAGAAGGTGGTGGCAATCAGCCCCAGCATTTT. Protein sequence: CATSREGGGNQPQHF.